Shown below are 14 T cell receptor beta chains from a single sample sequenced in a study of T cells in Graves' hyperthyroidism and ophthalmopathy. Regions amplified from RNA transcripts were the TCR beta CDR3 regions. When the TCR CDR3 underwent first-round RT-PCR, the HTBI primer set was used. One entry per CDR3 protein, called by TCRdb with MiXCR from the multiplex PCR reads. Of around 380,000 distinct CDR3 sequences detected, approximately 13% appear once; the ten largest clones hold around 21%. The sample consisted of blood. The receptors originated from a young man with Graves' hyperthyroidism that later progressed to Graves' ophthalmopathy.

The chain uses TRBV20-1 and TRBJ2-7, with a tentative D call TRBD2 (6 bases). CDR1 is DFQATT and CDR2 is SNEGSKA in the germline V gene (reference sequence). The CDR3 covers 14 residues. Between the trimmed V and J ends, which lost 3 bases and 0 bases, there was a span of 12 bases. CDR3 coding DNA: TGCAGTGCTAGGAGCGGGTCTAGCTCCTACGAGCAGTACTTC. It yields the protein CSARSGSSSYEQYF.

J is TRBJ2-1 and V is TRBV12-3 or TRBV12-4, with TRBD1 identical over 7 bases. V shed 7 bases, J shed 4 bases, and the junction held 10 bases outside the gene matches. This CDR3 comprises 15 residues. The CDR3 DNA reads TGTGCCAGCATCTCGGGACAGTGGGGGTACAATGAGCAGTTCTTC. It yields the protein CASISGQWGYNEQFF.

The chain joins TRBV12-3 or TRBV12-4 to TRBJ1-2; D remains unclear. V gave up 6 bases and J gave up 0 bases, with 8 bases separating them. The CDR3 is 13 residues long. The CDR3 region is CASRLSANYGYTF. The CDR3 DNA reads TGTGCCAGCAGACTATCCGCTAACTATGGCTACACCTTC.

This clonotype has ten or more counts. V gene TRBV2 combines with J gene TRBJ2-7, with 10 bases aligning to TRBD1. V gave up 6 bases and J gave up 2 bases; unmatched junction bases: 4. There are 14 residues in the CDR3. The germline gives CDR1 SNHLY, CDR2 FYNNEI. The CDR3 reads CASRPGQGTYEQYF. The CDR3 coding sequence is TGTGCCAGCAGACCGGGACAGGGGACCTACGAGCAGTACTTC.

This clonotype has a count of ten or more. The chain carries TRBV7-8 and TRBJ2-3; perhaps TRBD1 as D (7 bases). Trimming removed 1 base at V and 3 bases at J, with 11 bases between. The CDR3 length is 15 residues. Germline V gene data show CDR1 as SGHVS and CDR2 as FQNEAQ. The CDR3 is CASSLEQGRTDTQYF. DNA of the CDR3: TGTGCCAGCAGCTTAGAACAGGGGAGGACAGATACGCAGTATTTT.

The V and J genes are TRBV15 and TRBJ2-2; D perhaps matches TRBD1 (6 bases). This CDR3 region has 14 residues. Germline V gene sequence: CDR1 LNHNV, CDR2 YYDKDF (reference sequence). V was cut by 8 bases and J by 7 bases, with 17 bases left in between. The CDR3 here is CATSLGQSVGELFF. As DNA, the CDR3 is TGTGCCACCTCATTAGGACAGTCGGTCGGGGAGCTGTTTTTT.

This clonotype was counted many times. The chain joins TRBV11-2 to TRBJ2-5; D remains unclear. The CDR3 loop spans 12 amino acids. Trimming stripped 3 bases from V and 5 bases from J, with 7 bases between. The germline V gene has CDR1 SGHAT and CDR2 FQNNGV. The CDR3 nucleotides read TGTGCCAGCAGCTTGCAAAGGGAGACCCAGTACTTC. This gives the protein CASSLQRETQYF. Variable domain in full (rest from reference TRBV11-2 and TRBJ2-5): EAGVAQSPRYKIIEKRQSVAFWCNPISGHATLYWYQQILGQGPKLLIQFQNNGVVDDSQLPKDRFSAERLKGVDSTLKIQPAKLEDSAVYLCASSLQRETQYFGPGTRLLVL.

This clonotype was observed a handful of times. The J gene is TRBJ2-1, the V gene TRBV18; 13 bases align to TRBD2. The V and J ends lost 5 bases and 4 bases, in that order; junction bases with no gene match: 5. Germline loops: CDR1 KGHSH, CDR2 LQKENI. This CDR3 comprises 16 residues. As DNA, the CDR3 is TGTGCCAGCTCAACTGGACTAGCGGGGGAGTACAATGAGCAGTTCTTC. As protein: CASSTGLAGEYNEQFF.

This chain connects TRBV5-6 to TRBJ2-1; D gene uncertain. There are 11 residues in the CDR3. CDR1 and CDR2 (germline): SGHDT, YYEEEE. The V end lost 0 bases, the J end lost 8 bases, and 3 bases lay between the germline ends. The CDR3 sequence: CASSLGHEQFF. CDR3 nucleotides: TGTGCCAGCAGCTTGGGCCATGAGCAGTTCTTC.

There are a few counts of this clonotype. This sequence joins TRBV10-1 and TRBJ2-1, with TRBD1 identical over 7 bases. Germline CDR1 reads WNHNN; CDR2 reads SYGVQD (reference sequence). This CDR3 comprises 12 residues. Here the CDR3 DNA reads TGCTCTCTGACAGGGTCCTACAATGAGCAGTTCTTC. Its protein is CSLTGSYNEQFF.

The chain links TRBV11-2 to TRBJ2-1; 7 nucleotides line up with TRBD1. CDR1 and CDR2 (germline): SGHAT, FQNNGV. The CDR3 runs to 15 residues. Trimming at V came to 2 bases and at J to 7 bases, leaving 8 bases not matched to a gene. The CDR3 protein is CASSLTPGGRNEQFF. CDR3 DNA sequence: TGTGCCAGCAGCTTAACGCCAGGGGGTAGGAATGAGCAGTTCTTC. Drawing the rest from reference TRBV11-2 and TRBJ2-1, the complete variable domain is EAGVAQSPRYKIIEKRQSVAFWCNPISGHATLYWYQQILGQGPKLLIQFQNNGVVDDSQLPKDRFSAERLKGVDSTLKIQPAKLEDSAVYLCASSLTPGGRNEQFFGPGTRLTVL.

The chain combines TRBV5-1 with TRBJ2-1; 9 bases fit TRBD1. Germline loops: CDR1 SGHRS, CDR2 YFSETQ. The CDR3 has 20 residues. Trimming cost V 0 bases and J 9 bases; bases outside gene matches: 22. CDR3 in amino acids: CASSLAPGQGSRRSGGEQFF. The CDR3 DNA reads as TGCGCCAGCAGCTTGGCCCCGGGACAGGGCTCTCGCCGCTCGGGGGGTGAGCAGTTCTTC. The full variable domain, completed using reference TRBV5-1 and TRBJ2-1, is KAGVTQTPRYLIKTRGQQVTLSCSPISGHRSVSWYQQTPGQGLQFLFEYFSETQRNKGNFPGRFSGRQFSNSRSEMNVSTLELGDSALYLCASSLAPGQGSRRSGGEQFFGPGTRLTVL.

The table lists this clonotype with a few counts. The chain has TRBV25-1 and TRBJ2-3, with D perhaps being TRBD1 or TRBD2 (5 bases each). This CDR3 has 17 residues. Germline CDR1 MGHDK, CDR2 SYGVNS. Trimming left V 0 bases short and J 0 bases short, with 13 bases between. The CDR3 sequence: CASSEYPGRHSTDTQYF. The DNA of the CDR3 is TGTGCCAGCAGTGAATACCCGGGACGGCATAGCACAGATACGCAGTATTTT.

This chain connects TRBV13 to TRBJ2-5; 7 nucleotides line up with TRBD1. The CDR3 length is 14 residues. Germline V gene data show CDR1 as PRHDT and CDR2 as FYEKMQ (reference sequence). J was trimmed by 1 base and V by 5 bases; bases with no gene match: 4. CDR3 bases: TGTGCCAGCAGCATCCCAGGGGGCCAAGAGACCCAGTACTTC. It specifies CASSIPGGQETQYF.